A single sample gave rise to the 28 T cell receptor beta chains below, sequenced in a study of cytomegalovirus exposure and HLA in healthy donors. The primer mix had 60 Vbeta and 13 Jbeta primers. Clones were sequenced by immunoSEQ multiplex PCR, and TCRdb holds only the in-frame ones, with some missing. The sample contains around 250,000 clones, around 80% of which appear only once. Sequenced: PBMCs. These receptors originate from a woman between 55 and 75 years old in good health and CMV-seropositive.

This clone was found once. The rearrangement joins TRBV28 to TRBJ2-1, with D maybe TRBD2 (6 bases). The V end lost 4 bases, the J end lost 8 bases, and 18 bases lay between the germline ends. This CDR3 region has 15 residues. Germline CDR1 reads MDHEN; CDR2 reads SYDVKM. The CDR3 is CASSSQRGARYEQFF. The CDR3 nucleotides are TGTGCCAGCAGTTCCCAGCGCGGGGCTAGGTATGAGCAGTTCTTC. The full variable domain, in which reference TRBV28 and TRBJ2-1 provide the parts outside the CDR3, is DVKVTQSSRYLVKRTGEKVFLECVQDMDHENMFWYRQDPGLGLRLIYFSYDVKMKEKGDIPEGYSVSREKKERFSLILESASTNQTSMYLCASSSQRGARYEQFFGPGTRLTVL.

The V and J genes are TRBV6-6 and TRBJ1-2; unclear D gene. CDR3 length: 12 amino acids. The V end lost 6 bases, the J end lost 3 bases, and 8 bases lay between the germline ends. Germline CDR1 MNHNY, CDR2 SVGAGI (reference sequence). CDR3 protein: CASSPEDYGYTF. The CDR3 DNA reads as TGTGCCAGCAGCCCAGAGGACTATGGCTACACCTTC.

V usage is TRBV7-9 and J usage is TRBJ2-1, with a weak D call TRBD2 (5 bases). Trimming stripped 0 bases from V and 7 bases from J, with 16 bases between. CDR1 and CDR2 (germline): SEHNR, FQNEAQ (reference sequence). The CDR3 runs 16 residues. The CDR3 spells CASSLASSGGRNEQFF. The CDR3 nucleotides read TGTGCCAGCAGCTTAGCGTCAAGCGGAGGTCGGAATGAGCAGTTCTTC.

This clone was observed a few times. This chain uses TRBV5-1 with TRBJ2-1; 14 positions match TRBD2. There are 16 residues in the CDR3. Per germline, CDR1 SGHRS and CDR2 YFSETQ. J was trimmed by 5 bases and V by 5 bases; bases with no gene match: 6. CDR3 sequence: CASRVGLAGGNNEQFF. The CDR3 DNA is TGCGCCAGCAGGGTTGGACTAGCGGGAGGTAACAATGAGCAGTTCTTC.

Here the CDR3 reads CASSSGLPYEQYF. The CDR3 nucleotides read TGTGCCAGCAGCTCGGGACTGCCCTACGAGCAGTACTTC. V and J are TRBV11-2 and TRBJ2-5; maybe TRBD2 (6 bases). The assigned J gene may be wrong: the sequence end matches TRBJ2-7 better. The CDR3 extends over 13 amino acids. From germline, CDR1 is SGHAT and CDR2 FQNNGV.

This chain joins TRBV4-1 and TRBJ1-2, with 10 bases fitting TRBD1. J gave up 6 bases and V 6 bases, and 4 bases lay outside the gene matches. From germline, CDR1 is MGHRA and CDR2 YSYEKL. The CDR3 contains 13 residues. This CDR3 is CASRPTGGDGYTF. DNA of the CDR3: TGCGCCAGCAGACCGACAGGGGGCGATGGCTACACCTTC.

This clone was counted between two and nine times. The chain carries TRBV27 and TRBJ2-7; D uncertain. Trimming left V 1 base short and J 5 bases short, with 3 bases between. The germline V gene encodes CDR1 MNHEY and CDR2 SMNVEV (reference sequence). CDR3 length: 11 amino acids. The CDR3 DNA follows: TGTGCCAGCAGTTTATTAAACGAGCAGTACTTC. Its protein product is CASSLLNEQYF.

V usage is TRBV5-1 and J usage is TRBJ2-1; the D gene is possibly TRBD1 (6 bases). CDR1 SGHRS and CDR2 YFSETQ come from the germline V gene. The CDR3 sequence is 13 residues long. V was trimmed by 4 bases and J by 9 bases, leaving 14 bases between them. CDR3 amino acids: CASSLQGLGEQFF. CDR3 DNA: TGCGCCAGCAGCCTACAGGGTCTCGGTGAGCAGTTCTTC.

This clone has more than one count but fewer than ten. CDR3 nucleotides: TGTGCCAGCAGCGTAGGAGTTGACACCGGGGAGCTGTTTTTT. It is translated as CASSVGVDTGELFF. The chain employs TRBV9 and TRBJ2-2; D gene uncertain. The CDR3 is 14 amino acids. Trimming took 0 bases from V and 3 from J, leaving 6 bases between them. Per the germline V gene, CDR1 is SGDLS and CDR2 is YYNGEE.

This clone appeared once. The V and J genes are TRBV7-2 and TRBJ1-5; 7 positions match TRBD1. After removal of 6 bases from V and 2 bases from J, the junction contained 7 bases not matched to a gene. CDR3 length equals 15 residues. The germline V gene has CDR1 SGHTA and CDR2 FQGNSA. CDR3 nucleotides: TGTGCCAGCAGGGGCGGGACAGCGGGCAATCAGCCCCAGCATTTT. Encoded protein: CASRGGTAGNQPQHF.

The chain carries TRBV5-4 and TRBJ2-3; 14 positions match TRBD2. CDR1 SGHNT and CDR2 YYREEE come from the germline V gene (reference sequence). This CDR3 region has 16 residues. The ends lost 3 bases at V and 4 bases at J; junction bases unmatched: 4. Written as DNA, the CDR3 is TGTGCCAGCAGCTACAAGGGACTAGCGGGAGCAGATACGCAGTATTTT. Encoded protein: CASSYKGLAGADTQYF. Combining the CDR3 with reference TRBV5-4 and TRBJ2-3 gives the whole variable domain ETGVTQSPTHLIKTRGQQVTLRCSSQSGHNTVSWYQQALGQGPQFIFQYYREEENGRGNFPPRFSGLQFPNYSSELNVNALELDDSALYLCASSYKGLAGADTQYFGPGTRLTVL.

The chain joins TRBV19 to TRBJ2-2; the match to TRBD1 covers 9 bases. Germline CDR1 LNHDA, CDR2 SQIVND (reference sequence). CDR3 length equals 14 residues. The V and J ends lost 6 bases and 6 bases, in that order; junction bases with no gene match: 5. The CDR3 spells CASSDRGSAGELFF. The CDR3 DNA sequence: TGTGCCAGTAGCGACAGGGGGTCCGCCGGGGAGCTGTTTTTT.

V is TRBV19 and J is TRBJ2-3; 7 bases line up with TRBD1. Germline V gives CDR1 LNHDA, CDR2 SQIVND (reference sequence). V lost 5 bases, J lost 3 bases, and 8 bases stayed unmatched. The CDR3 is 15 residues long. CDR3 DNA: TGTGCCAGTAGTCCCTGGGACAGTGTGACAGATACGCAGTATTTT. Amino acid sequence: CASSPWDSVTDTQYF.

As concerns this clone: The junction and the germline gene differ at one end; a read error may be behind it. This chain uses TRBV7-9 with TRBJ1-4; 8 positions match TRBD1. Germline CDR1 is SEHNR and CDR2 is FQNEAQ (reference sequence). The length of the CDR3 is 12 residues. CDR3 nucleotide sequence: TGTTCCAGCAGCCGGACAGGGGAAAAACTGTTTTTT. Its protein is CSSSRTGEKLFF.

This rearrangement joins TRBV18 to TRBJ2-7; D is possibly TRBD2 (6 bases). V was pared by 6 bases and J by 3 bases, with 12 bases between. The CDR3 runs to 13 residues. Germline assignment: CDR1 KGHSH and CDR2 LQKENI. The CDR3, as DNA: TGTGCCAGCTCCAGCGGGCACAACTACGAGCAGTACTTC. Translated, it gives CASSSGHNYEQYF.

V gene TRBV28 combines with J gene TRBJ1-2; TRBD1 might be the D (5 bases). The V end lost 5 bases, the J end lost 8 bases, and 12 bases lay between the germline ends. The CDR3 length is 12 residues. CDR1 is MDHEN and CDR2 is SYDVKM in the germline V gene. The CDR3 is CASSPRQYGYTF. The CDR3 nucleotides are TGTGCCAGCAGTCCCCGACAGTACGGCTACACCTTC.

The rearrangement joins TRBV6-6 to TRBJ1-1; D possibly corresponds to TRBD1 (6 bases). The CDR3 has 12 amino acids. V shed 2 bases and J shed 8 bases, with 9 bases lying between them. CDR1 MNHNY and CDR2 SVGAGI come from the germline V gene (reference sequence). CDR3 DNA sequence: TGTGCCAGCAGTTACGGGACATCAGAAGCTTTCTTT. Encoded protein: CASSYGTSEAFF.

This clone was counted once. The genes are TRBV28 and TRBJ1-3; D remains ambiguous. Trimming removed 7 bases from V and 4 bases from J, with 14 bases in between. The CDR3 has 14 amino acids. Looked up from germline, CDR1 is MDHEN and CDR2 is SYDVKM. In DNA form, the CDR3 reads TGTGCCAGCACCCCTCCGGGAGAGGGAAACACCATATATTTT. Protein sequence: CASTPPGEGNTIYF.

V usage is TRBV18 and J usage is TRBJ2-7, with TRBD1 matching over 7 bases. The CDR3 covers 13 residues. V lost 3 bases to trimming and J lost 6 bases; unmatched junction nucleotides: 5. Germline-derived CDR1 and CDR2 are KGHSH and LQKENI. The CDR3 here is CASSPGQKGEQYF. CDR3 DNA: TGTGCCAGCTCACCGGGACAGAAAGGCGAGCAGTACTTC.

The table lists this clone with a few counts. J is TRBJ2-7 and V is TRBV6-5, with D perhaps matching TRBD1 (7 bases). This CDR3 contains 13 residues. The germline V gene encodes CDR1 MNHEY and CDR2 SVGAGI. Trimming removed 4 bases from V and 3 bases from J, with 10 bases in between. The CDR3 region has the DNA TGTGCCAGCAGTTCAGGGGGGTACTACGAGCAGTACTTC. It codes for CASSSGGYYEQYF.

A remark on this clone: At one end the junction does not follow the germline gene, possibly because of a read error. This chain connects TRBV5-1 to TRBJ2-5, with 9 bases lining up with TRBD1. This CDR3 region has 15 residues. CDR1 and CDR2 from the germline V gene are SGHRS and YFSETQ. The CDR3 sequence is CAGSVDGTGPKTQYF. The CDR3 DNA reads TGCGCCGGCAGCGTTGATGGGACAGGGCCAAAGACCCAGTACTTC. Full variable domain (missing parts from reference TRBV5-1 and TRBJ2-5): KAGVTQTPRYLIKTRGQQVTLSCSPISGHRSVSWYQQTPGQGLQFLFEYFSETQRNKGNFPGRFSGRQFSNSRSEMNVSTLELGDSALYLCAGSVDGTGPKTQYFGPGTRLLVL.

This chain links TRBV5-4 with TRBJ1-2; TRBD1 aligns across 8 bases. This CDR3 is built from 13 residues. CDR1 and CDR2 from the germline V gene are SGHNT and YYREEE (reference sequence). Trimming removed 4 bases from V and 7 bases from J; junction bases left unmatched: 6. DNA of the CDR3: TGTGCCAGCAGCACCGGGACAGGTGGTGGCTACACCTTC. It translates to CASSTGTGGGYTF.

The CDR3 is CSVGNGAEAFF. The DNA for the CDR3 is TGCAGCGTTGGTAACGGAGCTGAAGCTTTCTTT. The chain uses TRBV29-1 and TRBJ1-1; D uncertain. Trimming shortened V by 4 bases and J by 6 bases, and 9 bases separated the two germline ends. Germline values: CDR1 SQVTM, CDR2 ANQGSEA. The CDR3 spans 11 residues.

This clone is medium-sized (0.01 to 0.1%) in the sample. This chain uses TRBV25-1 with TRBJ1-1; perhaps TRBD1 as D (6 bases). Germline V gives CDR1 MGHDK, CDR2 SYGVNS. The V end lost 10 bases, the J end lost 2 bases, and 11 bases lay between the germline ends. This CDR3 contains 12 residues. The CDR3 nucleotides read TGTGCCACCCTACAGGGAAACACTGAAGCTTTCTTT. It is translated as CATLQGNTEAFF.

CDR3 sequence: CASSFDPGGNINEQFF. The DNA of the CDR3 is TGTGCCAGCAGTTTCGACCCGGGAGGGAACATCAATGAGCAGTTCTTC. The chain recombines TRBV27 with TRBJ2-1, with TRBD2 matching over 8 bases. The germline V gene has CDR1 MNHEY and CDR2 SMNVEV (reference sequence). CDR3 length equals 16 residues. After removal of 3 bases from V and 6 bases from J, the junction contained 10 bases not matched to a gene.

J is TRBJ1-5 and V is TRBV27, with D perhaps matching TRBD1 (5 bases). The V end lost 6 bases, the J end lost 2 bases, and 14 bases lay between the germline ends. The V gene's germline CDR1 is MNHEY and CDR2 SMNVEV (reference sequence). CDR3 length equals 15 residues. This CDR3 is CASRYTAGGNQPQHF. CDR3 nucleotides: TGTGCCAGCAGATATACAGCGGGGGGCAATCAGCCCCAGCATTTT.

The chain employs TRBV13 and TRBJ2-1, with 11 bases fitting TRBD2. Trimming cost V 2 bases and J 7 bases; bases outside gene matches: 10. There are 17 residues in the CDR3. Germline V CDR1 and CDR2: PRHDT, FYEKMQ (reference sequence). CDR3 in amino acids: CASSLLRSGRAGNEQFF. The CDR3 region has the DNA TGTGCCAGCAGCTTACTACGTAGCGGGAGGGCCGGAAATGAGCAGTTCTTC.

The chain joins TRBV29-1 to TRBJ2-1, with a tentative D call TRBD2 (6 bases). Germline loops: CDR1 SQVTM, CDR2 ANQGSEA. The CDR3 covers 15 residues. Trimming left V 6 bases short and J 3 bases short, with 18 bases between. The CDR3 is CSVPRRGVDYNEQFF. CDR3 bases: TGCAGCGTCCCCAGGAGGGGAGTGGACTACAATGAGCAGTTCTTC.